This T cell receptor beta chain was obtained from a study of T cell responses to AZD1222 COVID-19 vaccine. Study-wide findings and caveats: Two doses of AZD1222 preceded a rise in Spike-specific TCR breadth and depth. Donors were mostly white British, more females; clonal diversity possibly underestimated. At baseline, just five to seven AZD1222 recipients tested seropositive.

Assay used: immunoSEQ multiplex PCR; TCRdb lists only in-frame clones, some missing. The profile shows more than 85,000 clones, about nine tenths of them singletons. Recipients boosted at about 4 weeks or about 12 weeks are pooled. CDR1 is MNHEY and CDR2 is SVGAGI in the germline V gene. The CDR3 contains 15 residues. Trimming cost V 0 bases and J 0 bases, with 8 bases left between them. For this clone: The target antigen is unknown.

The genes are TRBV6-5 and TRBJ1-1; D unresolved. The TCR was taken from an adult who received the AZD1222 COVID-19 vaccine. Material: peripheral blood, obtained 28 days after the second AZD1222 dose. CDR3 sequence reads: CASSYSGIMNTEAFF. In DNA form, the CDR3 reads TGTGCCAGCAGTTACTCCGGGATCATGAACACTGAAGCTTTCTTT.